The source of this TCR beta chain is a study of CD8 T cells in Susac syndrome. V gave up 6 bases and J gave up 1 base, with 9 bases separating them. Germline CDR1 is DFQATT and CDR2 is SNEGSKA (reference sequence). This CDR3 is 12 amino acids long. The RNA input was roughly 0.45 to 1 ug, and it was reverse transcribed with random hexamers. Amplification of the TCR beta CDR3 was carried out by immunoSEQ multiplex PCR, which spanned a total of 54 Vbeta and 13 Jbeta segments. TCRdb reprocessed the immunoSEQ multiplex PCR reads via MiXCR and lists one record per CDR3 protein. The data hold under 200,000 distinct CDR3 sequences, with around 96% observed a single time. The control participants were healthy donors, and these controls were matched with respect to both age and sex.

This receptor was identified in a human donor in good health. The chain carries TRBV20-1 and TRBJ1-1; possibly TRBD1 for D (5 bases). The sample comprised CD4+ T cells from PBMCs. The CDR3, as DNA: TGCAGTGCCGCCGACAGGAACACTGAAGCTTTCTTT. Translation gives CSAADRNTEAFF.